These 9 T cell receptor beta chains originate from one sample sequenced in a study of CD8 T cells in Susac syndrome. RNA in amounts of 0.5 to 1 ug was reverse transcribed with random hexamers. TCRdb ran MiXCR on the immunoSEQ multiplex PCR reads and lists one entry per CDR3 protein. Of some 180,000 distinct CDR3 sequences listed, roughly nine tenths are singletons. The sample taken for sequencing was CD4+ T cells from PBMCs. These receptor sequences come from a human donor with Susac syndrome.

The J gene is TRBJ2-7, the V gene TRBV3-1; 7 bases are shared with TRBD1. There are 15 residues in the CDR3. J lost 7 bases, V lost 5 bases, and 14 bases had no gene match. Per germline, CDR1 LGHDT and CDR2 YNNKEL (reference sequence). The DNA for the CDR3 is TGTGCCAGCAGCTCATCGGGACAGCCCCTACGGGAGCAGTACTTC. Protein product: CASSSSGQPLREQYF.

This rearrangement joins TRBV5-1 to TRBJ2-3; 13 bases align to TRBD2. Germline V gene data show CDR1 as SGHRS and CDR2 as YFSETQ. The length of the CDR3 is 18 residues. J gave up 4 bases and V 0 bases, and 8 bases lay outside the gene matches. Here the CDR3 reads CASSLDTSGRAGADTQYF. In nucleotides, the CDR3 is TGCGCCAGCAGCTTGGATACTAGCGGGAGGGCCGGTGCAGATACGCAGTATTTT.

The chain recombines TRBV9 with TRBJ2-3; possibly TRBD2 for D (6 bases). Germline CDR1 is SGDLS and CDR2 is YYNGEE. Trimming removed 4 bases from V and 5 bases from J, with 17 bases in between. The CDR3 extends over 15 amino acids. In nucleotides, the CDR3 is TGTGCCAGCAGCCGTAGCGGAGGGGAGGTAGATACGCAGTATTTT. Its translation is CASSRSGGEVDTQYF.

The chain recombines TRBV6-5 with TRBJ2-5; TRBD1 might be the D (5 bases). The length of the CDR3 is 16 residues. Trimming removed 0 bases from V and 1 base from J, with 12 bases in between. In germline, CDR1 is MNHEY, CDR2 SVGAGI. CDR3 amino acids: CASSYSPGQGQETQYF. As DNA, the CDR3 is TGTGCCAGCAGTTACTCCCCAGGGCAGGGCCAAGAGACCCAGTACTTC.

This chain connects TRBV12-3 or TRBV12-4 to TRBJ2-5; D uncertain. With 5 bases removed from V and 0 bases from J, the gap between germline ends came to 7 bases. The CDR3 runs to 13 residues. CDR3 DNA: TGTGCCAGCAGTAGGGTCCACCAAGAGACCCAGTACTTC. Its translation is CASSRVHQETQYF.

The V call is TRBV20-1, the J call TRBJ2-5, with 10 positions matching TRBD2. The CDR3 has 15 amino acids. Trimming removed 0 bases from V and 1 base from J; junction bases left unmatched: 2. Germline lookup yields CDR1 DFQATT and CDR2 SNEGSKA (reference sequence). CDR3 residues: CSARDASGSQETQYF. The CDR3, as DNA: TGCAGTGCTAGAGATGCTAGCGGGAGCCAAGAGACCCAGTACTTC.

This sequence joins TRBV6-6 and TRBJ2-5; maybe TRBD2 (7 bases). There are 15 residues in the CDR3. CDR1 and CDR2 from the germline V gene are MNHNY and SVGAGI (reference sequence). Trimming removed 3 bases at V and 4 bases at J, with 15 bases between. The CDR3 DNA follows: TGTGCCAGCAGTTATGAGGGGGGGATCGCAGAGACCCAGTACTTC. Translating gives CASSYEGGIAETQYF.

This chain connects TRBV6-1 to TRBJ2-7; the match to TRBD2 covers 9 bases. The CDR3 length is 15 residues. Losses at the gene ends were 4 bases for V and 3 bases for J; bases not matched to a gene: 7. Germline V lookup: CDR1 MNHNS, CDR2 SASEGT. CDR3 loop: CASSATSGGNYEQYF. The DNA for the CDR3 is TGTGCCAGCAGTGCGACTAGCGGAGGCAACTACGAGCAGTACTTC.

This clonotype was recorded once. The V call is TRBV11-2, the J call TRBJ2-3; perhaps TRBD1 as D (5 bases). The CDR3 covers 16 residues. Germline loops: CDR1 SGHAT, CDR2 FQNNGV. The V end lost 6 bases, the J end lost 2 bases, and 18 bases lay between the germline ends. CDR3 nucleotide sequence: TGTGCCAGCAGTCAAGGGGCCCTACGTACCACAGATACGCAGTATTTT. Translated, it gives CASSQGALRTTDTQYF.